Below, one TCR beta chain is given with its context. Adults between about 18 and 89 years of age took part from about two dozen US areas. Cohorts were assigned according to the clinical history that participants reported. CDR1 is LNHDA, CDR2 SQIVND, per germline (reference sequence). This CDR3 comprises 15 residues. Trimming cost V 6 bases and J 4 bases; bases outside gene matches: 7. These data are taken from a study of blood T cell repertoires in COVID-19. In the original workflow: Reference gene primer amplification gave nucleated cell count estimates. Sequencing used immunoSEQ multiplex PCR; TCRdb keeps in-frame clones, though not all of them. V, J and clone size derive from that table, while D and trimming were established from the DNA sequence. The sample consists of 200,000 to 250,000 clones, roughly 88% of them appearing once.

Sequences were obtained from PBMCs or T cells enriched from blood (not recorded which). The gene calls are TRBV19 and TRBJ2-1, with 9 nucleotides matching TRBD1. This clonotype was sampled from a woman in her 30s who had been exposed to COVID-19. In nucleotides, the CDR3 is TGTGCCAGTAGCGCCGGGACAGGGCTTTACAATGAGCAGTTCTTC. Its translation is CASSAGTGLYNEQFF.